The next 20 T cell receptor beta chains were all read from a single sample in a study of shared clonotypes between healthy human individuals. Some clones are missing from TCRdb's copy, which holds only in-frame ones; the method was immunoSEQ multiplex PCR. The sample holds about 1 million clones, approximately 80% seen once. Sequences were obtained from memory CD4+ T cells from PBMCs. Subset defined: CD45RA-negative fraction. These receptors were obtained from a man aged 18 to 29 in good health. Some clones in this sample may be carry-over from other donors' samples.

V gene TRBV2 combines with J gene TRBJ2-2, with D perhaps TRBD1 or TRBD2 (5 bases each). Looked up from germline, CDR1 is SNHLY and CDR2 is FYNNEI. V shed 6 bases and J shed 2 bases, with 10 bases lying between them. The CDR3 runs to 14 residues. In DNA form, the CDR3 reads TGTGCCAGCAGATGGGACGGCAACACCGGGGAGCTGTTTTTT. Protein: CASRWDGNTGELFF. Complete variable domain (other parts from reference TRBV2 and TRBJ2-2): EPEVTQTPSHQVTQMGQEVILRCVPISNHLYFYWYRQILGQKVEFLVSFYNNEISEKSEIFDDQFSVERPDGSNFTLKIRSTKLEDSAMYFCASRWDGNTGELFFGEGSRLTVL.

The V gene is TRBV19, the J gene TRBJ2-5; D is undetermined. Between the trimmed V and J ends, which lost 3 bases and 4 bases, there was a span of 9 bases. From germline, CDR1 is LNHDA and CDR2 SQIVND (reference sequence). CDR3 size: 13 residues. The DNA of the CDR3 is TGTGCCAGTAGTATGACCCAAGGAGAGACCCAGTACTTC. Its translation: CASSMTQGETQYF.

The chain employs TRBV4-3 and TRBJ2-7; weak D call: TRBD1 (6 bases). The CDR3 is 15 amino acids. The V gene's germline CDR1 is LGHNA and CDR2 YSLEER. The germline V and J ends were trimmed by 1 base and 2 bases, with 12 bases remaining between them. The CDR3 is CASSQGGQGTYEQYF. Written as DNA, the CDR3 is TGCGCCAGCAGCCAAGGGGGACAAGGCACCTACGAGCAGTACTTC.

The chain has TRBV6-1 and TRBJ2-1; D unresolved. Deletions cut 7 bases from V and 10 bases from J, with 14 bases between. CDR3 size: 12 residues. Germline CDR1 and CDR2: MNHNS and SASEGT. CDR3: CASNPSIGEQFF. The CDR3 nucleotides are TGTGCCAGCAACCCTAGTATCGGCGAGCAGTTCTTC.

The gene calls are TRBV15 and TRBJ1-2; D gene ambiguous. Trimming removed 1 base from V and 6 bases from J, with 12 bases in between. Looked up from germline, CDR1 is LNHNV and CDR2 is YYDKDF (reference sequence). The CDR3 contains 14 residues. Here the CDR3 DNA reads TGTGCCACCAGCAGAGCATCCAATCAGGATGGCTACACCTTC. It translates to CATSRASNQDGYTF. Full variable domain (outside the CDR3, taken from reference TRBV15 and TRBJ1-2): DAMVIQNPRYQVTQFGKPVTLSCSQTLNHNVMYWYQQKSSQAPKLLFHYYDKDFNNEADTPDNFQSRRPNTSFCFLDIRSPGLGDTAMYLCATSRASNQDGYTFGSGTRLTVV.

The V gene is TRBV5-4, the J gene TRBJ2-3; 9 bases line up with TRBD2. The J segment lost 0 bases and the V segment lost 2 bases, leaving 7 bases of the junction unmatched. CDR1 SGHNT and CDR2 YYREEE come from the germline V gene (reference sequence). The CDR3 runs 17 residues. CDR3 bases: TGTGCCAGCAGCTTTCGGCTAGCGGGGACTAGCACAGATACGCAGTATTTT. The encoded protein is CASSFRLAGTSTDTQYF.

In this sample, this clone turned up once. J is TRBJ2-1 and V is TRBV6-1, with a weak D call TRBD2 (6 bases). The CDR3 has 15 residues. V was trimmed by 7 bases and J by 8 bases, leaving 21 bases between them. Germline CDR1 is MNHNS and CDR2 is SASEGT. The chain's CDR3 is CASTNSAGKSDEQFF. The CDR3 bases are TGTGCCAGCACTAATTCCGCGGGAAAAAGCGATGAGCAGTTCTTC.

The chain carries TRBV4-1 and TRBJ2-5, with 11 nucleotides matching TRBD2. Trimming removed 5 bases from V and 5 bases from J; junction bases left unmatched: 10. Germline values: CDR1 MGHRA, CDR2 YSYEKL. The length of the CDR3 is 16 residues. This chain's CDR3 is CASSTEGLAARETQYF. CDR3 DNA sequence: TGCGCCAGCAGCACCGAGGGACTAGCGGCCCGCGAGACCCAGTACTTC.

The chain is built from TRBV28 and TRBJ1-3, with 8 positions matching TRBD1. CDR3 length: 16 residues. Germline CDR1 MDHEN, CDR2 SYDVKM. V lost 8 bases, J lost 3 bases, and 12 bases stayed unmatched. The CDR3 DNA reads TGTGCCAGCCATAGAGCAGGGGGCGGCTTTGGAAACACCATATATTTT. It is translated as CASHRAGGGFGNTIYF.

This clone was picked up many times. The chain is built from TRBV28 and TRBJ2-2; TRBD2 might be the D (5 bases). The CDR3 spans 14 residues. From germline, CDR1 is MDHEN and CDR2 SYDVKM. V dropped 7 bases and J dropped 2 bases, with 11 bases sitting between them. The CDR3 protein is CASTGTTNTGELFF. DNA of the CDR3: TGTGCCAGCACGGGAACAACTAACACCGGGGAGCTGTTTTTT.

The CDR3 DNA reads as TGTGCCAGCAGCTTGACTAGCGGGAGTTGGGATGAGCAGTTCTTC. Its protein product is CASSLTSGSWDEQFF. V usage is TRBV7-3 and J usage is TRBJ2-1; 12 positions match TRBD2. Germline loops: CDR1 SGHTA, CDR2 FQGTGA. V was clipped by 3 bases and J by 8 bases; unmatched bases: 5. CDR3 length equals 15 residues.

The table lists this clone with a count of one. The identical CDR3 is also encoded by other nucleotide sequences in the sample. This chain uses TRBV7-9 with TRBJ2-2; D possibly matches TRBD1 or TRBD2 (5 bases each). There are 16 residues in the CDR3. Germline loops: CDR1 SEHNR, CDR2 FQNEAQ (reference sequence). Trimming removed 2 bases from V and 0 bases from J, with 10 bases in between. The CDR3, as DNA: TGTGCCAGCAGCTTATCCGGGACCTCGAACACCGGGGAGCTGTTTTTT. Its protein product is CASSLSGTSNTGELFF. Complete variable domain (other parts from reference TRBV7-9 and TRBJ2-2): DTGVSQNPRHKITKRGQNVTFRCDPISEHNRLYWYRQTLGQGPEFLTYFQNEAQLEKSRLLSDRFSAERPKGSFSTLEIQRTEQGDSAMYLCASSLSGTSNTGELFFGEGSRLTVL.

This clone was detected ten times or more. This sequence joins TRBV6-1 and TRBJ1-5; D not certain. The CDR3 totals 12 residues. V was clipped by 0 bases and J by 11 bases, with 8 bases between them. Germline V gene data show CDR1 as MNHNS and CDR2 as SASEGT. The DNA for the CDR3 is TGTGCCAGCAGTGAAGCGTGGCAGTCCCAGCATTTT. The encoded protein is CASSEAWQSQHF.

The chain employs TRBV28 and TRBJ1-1; 7 nucleotides line up with TRBD1. The J segment lost 8 bases and the V segment lost 5 bases, leaving 14 bases of the junction unmatched. From germline, CDR1 is MDHEN and CDR2 SYDVKM. The CDR3 runs 15 residues. CDR3 bases: TGTGCCAGCAGTCCAGCGGAGACCTCCAGGGGGGAAGCTTTCTTT. It codes for CASSPAETSRGEAFF.

The CDR3, as DNA: TGTGCCAGCAGTTCCCCGGTTGGGGGAGCCTACGAGCAGTACTTC. This translates into CASSSPVGGAYEQYF. The chain recombines TRBV28 with TRBJ2-7; D tentatively reads TRBD1 or TRBD2 (5 bases each). V was cut by 4 bases and J by 2 bases, with 15 bases left in between. CDR3 length equals 15 residues. CDR1 is MDHEN, CDR2 SYDVKM, per germline.

This clone was detected only once. The chain is built from TRBV11-1 and TRBJ2-3, with 11 positions matching TRBD1. From germline, CDR1 is SGHAT and CDR2 FQDESV (reference sequence). This CDR3 comprises 14 residues. The V gene end was trimmed by 5 bases and the J gene end by 5 bases; junction bases not matched to a gene: 3. The chain's CDR3 is CASSTGTGGDTQYF. The DNA for the CDR3 is TGTGCCAGCAGCACTGGGACAGGGGGAGATACGCAGTATTTT.

This sequence joins TRBV18 and TRBJ2-3; 13 positions agree with TRBD2. From germline, CDR1 is KGHSH and CDR2 LQKENI. This CDR3 region has 16 residues. Unmatched junction bases numbered 1, after V lost 2 bases and J lost 2 bases. In DNA form, the CDR3 reads TGTGCCAGCTCACCAGGGACTAGCGGGACCACAGATACGCAGTATTTT. Its translation: CASSPGTSGTTDTQYF.

This chain joins TRBV6-5 and TRBJ1-2, with TRBD1 as a possible D gene (5 bases). This CDR3 has 15 residues. Germline CDR1 reads MNHEY; CDR2 reads SVGAGI. V lost 5 bases and J 3 bases, leaving 16 bases between the germline ends. The CDR3 sequence is CASSSTRGRDYGYTF. The CDR3 bases are TGTGCCAGCAGTAGCACGAGGGGTAGGGACTATGGCTACACCTTC.

This chain links TRBV7-8 with TRBJ1-1; perhaps TRBD1 as D (5 bases). CDR3 size: 15 residues. Germline V CDR1 and CDR2: SGHVS, FQNEAQ. V was pared by 5 bases and J by 3 bases, with 16 bases between. CDR3 amino acids: CASSVQGKGYTEAFF. The CDR3 nucleotides are TGTGCCAGCAGCGTCCAGGGAAAAGGGTACACTGAAGCTTTCTTT.

This sequence joins TRBV18 and TRBJ1-5; TRBD1 is a possible D gene (5 bases). V was pared by 0 bases and J by 4 bases, with 10 bases between. The CDR3 loop spans 15 amino acids. Looked up from germline, CDR1 is KGHSH and CDR2 is LQKENI. CDR3 nucleotides: TGTGCCAGCTCACCACCGGGGGGGTCTAATCAGCCCCAGCATTTT. Its protein product is CASSPPGGSNQPQHF.